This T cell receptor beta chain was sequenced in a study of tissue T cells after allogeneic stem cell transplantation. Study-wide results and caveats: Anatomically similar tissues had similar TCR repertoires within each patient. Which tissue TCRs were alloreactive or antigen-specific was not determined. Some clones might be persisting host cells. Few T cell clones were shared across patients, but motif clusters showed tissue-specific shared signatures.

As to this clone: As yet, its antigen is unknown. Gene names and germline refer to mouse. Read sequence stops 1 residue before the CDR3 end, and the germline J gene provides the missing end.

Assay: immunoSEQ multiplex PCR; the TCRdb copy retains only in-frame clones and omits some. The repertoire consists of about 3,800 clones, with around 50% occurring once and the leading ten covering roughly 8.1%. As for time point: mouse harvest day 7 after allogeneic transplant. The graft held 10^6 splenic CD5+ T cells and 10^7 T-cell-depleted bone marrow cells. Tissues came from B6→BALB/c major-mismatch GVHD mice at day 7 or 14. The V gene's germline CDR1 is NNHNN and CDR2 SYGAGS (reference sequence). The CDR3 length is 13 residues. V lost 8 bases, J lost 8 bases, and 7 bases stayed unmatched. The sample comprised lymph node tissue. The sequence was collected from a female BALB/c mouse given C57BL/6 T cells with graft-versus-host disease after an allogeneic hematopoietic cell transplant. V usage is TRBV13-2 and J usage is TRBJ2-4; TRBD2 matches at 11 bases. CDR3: CASLGTGGGTLYF. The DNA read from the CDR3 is TGTGCCAGTCTCGGGACTGGGGGTGGCACCTTGTAC.